Listed below are T cell receptor beta chains from one sample, sequenced in a study of T-cell reconstitution after alpha-beta-depleted transplantation in children. One entry per CDR3 protein, called by TCRdb with MiXCR from the PCR reads. Of fewer than 200,000 distinct CDR3 sequences in the sample, around 6.8% were seen once. The material sequenced was PBMCs from the stem cell graft donor, taken from the stem cell graft. These receptors all come from a human donor who donated a stem cell graft to a child with Wiskott-Aldrich syndrome. Each CDR3 is given without its conserved first and last residue. Each record gives: J gene, V gene, CDR3 protein.

J gene: TRBJ2-1
V gene: TRBV12-3/TRBV12-4
CDR3 protein: ASSRGGNEQF

J gene: TRBJ1-1
V gene: TRBV5-1
CDR3 protein: ASSYGQDTEAF

J gene: TRBJ1-4
V gene: TRBV7-9
CDR3 protein: ASSSQDAGQGKLF

J gene: TRBJ2-2
V gene: TRBV6-1
CDR3 protein: ASNGGLFTGELF

J gene: TRBJ2-5
V gene: TRBV5-1
CDR3 protein: ASSLGLAGGQETQY

J gene: TRBJ1-4
V gene: TRBV7-9
CDR3 protein: ASSSPGQLSEKLF

J gene: TRBJ2-5
V gene: TRBV7-2
CDR3 protein: ASSFTSGGQETQY

J gene: TRBJ2-7
V gene: TRBV20-1
CDR3 protein: SALTRGIDNEQY

J gene: TRBJ1-4
V gene: TRBV12-3/TRBV12-4
CDR3 protein: ASRDLNRFELF

J gene: TRBJ2-5
V gene: TRBV7-2
CDR3 protein: ASSSFETQY

J gene: TRBJ2-2
V gene: TRBV12-3/TRBV12-4
CDR3 protein: ASRPLGNTGELF

J gene: TRBJ2-2
V gene: TRBV7-2
CDR3 protein: ASSLGLTNTGELF

J gene: TRBJ2-7
V gene: TRBV5-4
CDR3 protein: ASSSTFSYEQY

J gene: TRBJ2-3
V gene: TRBV12-3/TRBV12-4
CDR3 protein: ASSWRGGDTQY

J gene: TRBJ1-2
V gene: TRBV29-1
CDR3 protein: SVEEQQGRDGYT

J gene: TRBJ2-6
V gene: TRBV7-6
CDR3 protein: ASSLSLGGSAGANVLT

J gene: TRBJ2-7
V gene: TRBV5-1
CDR3 protein: ASSFLTSGSQYDYEQY

J gene: TRBJ2-1
V gene: TRBV25-1
CDR3 protein: ASSGQRGYNEQF

J gene: TRBJ1-4
V gene: TRBV12-3/TRBV12-4
CDR3 protein: ASAAFGDEKLF

J gene: TRBJ1-4
V gene: TRBV5-6
CDR3 protein: ASSSRQLTNEKLF

J gene: TRBJ2-7
V gene: TRBV12-3/TRBV12-4
CDR3 protein: ASSLLQGRNEQY

J gene: TRBJ2-2
V gene: TRBV5-1
CDR3 protein: ASSLGSHTGELF

J gene: TRBJ2-7
V gene: TRBV20-1
CDR3 protein: SAPFPAGTQIEQY

J gene: TRBJ2-7
V gene: TRBV5-1
CDR3 protein: ASSYPGQMSYEQY

J gene: TRBJ1-5
V gene: TRBV6-1
CDR3 protein: ASIETATNQPQH

J gene: TRBJ2-1
V gene: TRBV12-3/TRBV12-4
CDR3 protein: ASSPGDWSSYNEQF

J gene: TRBJ1-3
V gene: TRBV28
CDR3 protein: ASSLGSEGVSGNTIY

J gene: TRBJ2-7
V gene: TRBV11-3
CDR3 protein: ASSLGLTSGSSYEQY

J gene: TRBJ2-1
V gene: TRBV10-1
CDR3 protein: ASSESGVNNEQF

J gene: TRBJ2-1
V gene: TRBV20-1
CDR3 protein: CARLPLGLAARNEQF

J gene: TRBJ2-2
V gene: TRBV4-3
CDR3 protein: ASSQELGTGELF

J gene: TRBJ2-7
V gene: TRBV7-2
CDR3 protein: ASSSMDARGAYEQY

J gene: TRBJ2-5
V gene: TRBV27
CDR3 protein: ASWSGETQY

J gene: TRBJ2-6
V gene: TRBV6-5
CDR3 protein: ASSFLTGGVSGANVLT

J gene: TRBJ1-1
V gene: TRBV12-1
CDR3 protein: ASTRTLGGVNTEAF

J gene: TRBJ1-1
V gene: TRBV4-1
CDR3 protein: ASSQGGTVNTEAF

J gene: TRBJ2-7
V gene: TRBV24-1
CDR3 protein: ATRTPTSARYEQY

J gene: TRBJ2-7
V gene: TRBV7-2
CDR3 protein: ASSSSSGFLYEQY

J gene: TRBJ2-3
V gene: TRBV11-3
CDR3 protein: ASSSPFGGTDTQY

J gene: TRBJ2-5
V gene: TRBV3-1
CDR3 protein: ASSQELAGETQY

J gene: TRBJ2-3
V gene: TRBV2
CDR3 protein: ASSGWLSSTDTQY